The 8 T cell receptor beta chains presented below share a single source sample, sequenced in a study of cytomegalovirus exposure and HLA in healthy donors. 60 Vbeta and 13 Jbeta primers were used in PCR. Sequenced by immunoSEQ multiplex PCR; TCRdb stores in-frame clones only, minus some. In the table there are approximately 120,000 clones, roughly 71% of which are singletons. The sample consisted of PBMCs. The receptors stem from a woman between 50 and 59 years old in good health and CMV-seropositive.

The chain uses TRBV28 and TRBJ2-4; 9 bases are shared with TRBD1. This CDR3 is built from 14 residues. In germline, CDR1 is MDHEN, CDR2 SYDVKM. With 4 bases clipped from V and 4 bases from J, the junction kept 2 bases outside the gene matches. Written as DNA, the CDR3 is TGTGCCAGCAGTTGGGGACAGGGAAAAAACATTCAGTACTTC. Amino acid sequence: CASSWGQGKNIQYF.

The chain uses TRBV7-6 and TRBJ2-7, with 7 bases lining up with TRBD1. Germline V CDR1 and CDR2: SGHVS, FNYEAQ. The V gene end was trimmed by 5 bases and the J gene end by 1 base; junction bases not matched to a gene: 2. This CDR3 has 13 residues. The CDR3 DNA follows: TGTGCCAGCAGCCGACAGGGATCCTACGAGCAGTACTTC. Translation: CASSRQGSYEQYF. The full variable domain, rest sourced from reference TRBV7-6 and TRBJ2-7, is GAGVSQSPRYKVTKRGQDVALRCDPISGHVSLYWYRQALGQGPEFLTYFNYEAQQDKSGLPNDRFSAERPEGSISTLTIQRTEQRDSAMYRCASSRQGSYEQYFGPGTRLTVT.

Comment on this clone: Other DNA sequences of this sample code for an identical CDR3. This CDR3 is CASSLGQGAQETQYF. The CDR3 DNA is TGTGCCAGCAGCCTGGGACAGGGGGCCCAGGAGACCCAGTACTTC. The J gene is TRBJ2-5, the V gene TRBV5-6; 12 bases line up with TRBD1. Germline values: CDR1 SGHDT, CDR2 YYEEEE. The CDR3 sequence is 15 residues long. J lost 5 bases, V lost 4 bases, and 6 bases had no gene match.

Comment on this clone: Other DNA variants within this sample encode the same CDR3. The CDR3, as DNA: TGCGCCAGCAGCCCGGGTGGCCAAGAGACCCAGTACTTC. Translated, it gives CASSPGGQETQYF. The J gene is TRBJ2-5, the V gene TRBV5-1; D gene unclear. The CDR3 runs 13 residues. Germline V gene lookup returns CDR1 SGHRS and CDR2 YFSETQ. V was pared by 4 bases and J by 1 base, with 8 bases between. Drawing the rest from reference TRBV5-1 and TRBJ2-5, the complete variable domain is KAGVTQTPRYLIKTRGQQVTLSCSPISGHRSVSWYQQTPGQGLQFLFEYFSETQRNKGNFPGRFSGRQFSNSRSEMNVSTLELGDSALYLCASSPGGQETQYFGPGTRLLVL.

The table lists this clone with a count of one. V is TRBV14 and J is TRBJ1-2, with 9 nucleotides matching TRBD1. Per the germline V gene, CDR1 is SGHDN and CDR2 is FVKESK. With 5 bases clipped from V and 4 bases from J, the junction kept 11 bases outside the gene matches. The CDR3 loop spans 16 amino acids. In DNA, the CDR3 is TGTGCCAGCAGCTTCGGACAGGGGATCTACACCTATGGCTACACCTTC. Protein: CASSFGQGIYTYGYTF.

This clone is a singleton in its sample. The chain joins TRBV23-1 to TRBJ1-6; D is possibly TRBD1 (6 bases). TRBV23-1 counts as an open reading frame of uncertain function. The CDR3 contains 14 residues. V was cut by 6 bases and J by 7 bases, with 13 bases left in between. The CDR3 sequence: CASRTGHPNSPLHF. CDR3 nucleotide sequence: TGCGCCAGCAGAACAGGGCATCCCAATTCACCCCTCCACTTT.

The V call is TRBV7-9, the J call TRBJ2-1; no clear D. Germline lookup yields CDR1 SEHNR and CDR2 FQNEAQ (reference sequence). V lost 1 base and J 8 bases, leaving 18 bases between the germline ends. CDR3 length: 16 residues. CDR3 coding DNA: TGTGCCAGCAGCTTAGTGACTGATGTAGTTTCTGATGAGCAGTTCTTC. Translation: CASSLVTDVVSDEQFF. The full variable domain, in which reference TRBV7-9 and TRBJ2-1 provide the parts outside the CDR3, is DTGVSQNPRHKITKRGQNVTFRCDPISEHNRLYWYRQTLGQGPEFLTYFQNEAQLEKSRLLSDRFSAERPKGSFSTLEIQRTEQGDSAMYLCASSLVTDVVSDEQFFGPGTRLTVL.

The chain links TRBV27 to TRBJ2-3, with 7 bases aligning to TRBD2. The germline V gene encodes CDR1 MNHEY and CDR2 SMNVEV (reference sequence). This CDR3 spans 15 amino acids. The V segment lost 5 bases and the J segment 3 bases; nucleotides outside the gene matches: 8. The CDR3 region has the DNA TGTGCCAGCAGTATCGGGGACTATCGAACAGATACGCAGTATTTT. This encodes CASSIGDYRTDTQYF.